The sequence of this T cell receptor beta chain was determined in a study of beta chain features in type 1 diabetes (dated by TCRdb to between 2018 and 2020). In the study overall: Patients and healthy donors did not differ in mean age, gender distribution, total cell number or subset yield. Whereas all 30 or so donors provided naive and central memory subsets, regulatory and stem cell-like memory subsets were isolated from just 8 patients and about 8 healthy donors. A total of about 100 million sorted cells were examined across all samples, and RNA yield correlated strongly with the number of cells per subset. The study compared TCRB repertoires of sorted circulating CD4+ T cell subsets between recently diagnosed type 1 diabetes patients and matched healthy donors. Paper-wide results and their limitations: A moderate but significant shortening of TCRB CDR3 length was observed in type 1 diabetes patients in all four CD4+ subsets. PCR might favor shorter templates, but patient and control samples were amplified and corrected together, so any skew would affect both groups equally. Naive, central memory and regulatory TCRB repertoires appeared to be more similar among patients than among healthy donors. HLA sub-analyses involved small numbers of individuals, so any influence of HLA type on TCRB rearrangement remained unresolved. At VDJ recombination sites, type 1 diabetes patients had fewer insertions and more deleted nucleotides, which implies abnormalities in thymic rearrangement. Because cDNA rather than genomic DNA was sequenced, highly expressing activated cells could have been over-represented, although no difference in activation and CD3 levels was found between groups.

As encoded in the germline V gene (reference sequence), CDR1 is SEHNR while CDR2 is FQNEAQ. Its CDR3 holds 14 amino acids, cysteine through phenylalanine. Just the 42-base CDR3 DNA is kept, in frame starting at base 1. V is trimmed back by 5 bases and J by 3 bases, and the junction contains 4 bases that no gene match accounts for. From each donor, a single peripheral blood sample of around 0.12 L on average was drawn into heparinised tubes. Naive, central memory, regulatory and stem cell-like memory CD4+ T cells were sorted on a BD FACSAria II using a panel including CD45RO, CCR7, CD25, CD127, CD95 and CD27. Purity was above 95% for every sorted population. PBMCs were separated immediately by Lymphoprep density gradient centrifugation and were stained directly, without being cultured. So that batch effects would be minimized, each experiment stained and sorted samples in pairs, pairing one healthy donor with one patient.

This clone was seen a handful of times. This receptor's antigen is unknown. Base qualities are not provided; no much larger clone lies one nucleotide away. The High Capacity cDNA Reverse Transcription Kit was used to reverse transcribe all of the isolated RNA, meaning that expressed TCRB transcripts were what got sequenced. Naive, central memory and regulatory T cell samples underwent deep immunoSEQ sequencing, averaging roughly 3.4 million total reads per sample. Sorted cells were lysed in RLT buffer, and RNA was extracted using DNase-treated RNeasy Micro or Mini kits according to cell number. To prevent cross-contamination, each cell subset was processed individually, whereas patient and healthy donor samples were processed jointly. The immunoSEQ multiplex PCR was used to amplify TCRB sequences from cDNA, generating 87-bp fragments that spanned the CDR3 region. Amplicons were sequenced on the Illumina HiSeq platform. The published analysis was carried out like this. Synthetic template baselines were used to correct PCR bias computationally, reads within Hamming distance 2 were collapsed together, and singletons that could not be merged were discarded. By aligning reads against IMGT, V, D and J genes, CDR3 length, and insertions or deletions at six rearrangement sites were assigned. Within each subset, clonotype counts were normalized to the number of sorted cells before true diversity and Gini coefficients were calculated with the tcR R package. Repertoire sharing was quantified using the overlap coefficient calculated on TCRB nucleotide sequences. As a proxy for the pre-selection repertoire, out-of-frame TCRB sequences from naive cells were analyzed. Imported from immuneACCESS, the table was reduced by TCRdb to in-frame sequences with V and J called. These copies leave out some clones; in studies compared against another copy, an unresolved V gene accounts for under half, and the cause of the remainder is not known. That table supplies the V and J calls and clone size; D and trimming were determined from the DNA. In all, the sample holds nearly 700,000 clones, and under 15% of those were seen once. The top ten clones comprise approximately 0.022% of the sample.

The TCR originated in a young man with type 1 diabetes. The sequenced sample was naive CD4+ T cells from blood. Taken with the paper, the label for cell subset or site translates to: true naive CD4+ T cells. Here the chain combines TRBV7-9 and TRBJ2-1; 7 central bases correspond to TRBD1. DNA sequence: TGTGCCAGCAGCCCTACAGGGGACTACAATGAGCAGTTCTTC. Its translation is CASSPTGDYNEQFF.